Presented here are 20 T cell receptor beta chains from one specimen sequenced in a study of Ad26.COV2.S vaccination and SARS-CoV-2 variants. Treatment here: roughly 20 received Ad26.COV2.S at low or high dose, single or two shots; roughly 5 received placebo; per-sample allocation not given. After the first vaccine or placebo injection, samples were drawn on day 63. Measured with immunoSEQ multiplex PCR; TCRdb has only the in-frame clones, and not every one. The sample yields about 350,000 clones, 88% seen once. Material: peripheral blood, obtained in a trial of Ad26.COV2.S vaccine versus placebo. The receptors were sampled from a person aged 18-60 years who received the Ad26.COV2.S COVID-19 vaccine or a placebo.

In this sample, this clone turned up once. The chain is built from TRBV7-9 and TRBJ1-1, with D possibly TRBD1 on 5 matching bases. The CDR3 has 13 residues. V gave up 5 bases and J gave up 1 base, with 8 bases separating them. From germline, CDR1 is SEHNR and CDR2 FQNEAQ (reference sequence). This chain's CDR3 is CASSMGGNTEAFF. In DNA form, the CDR3 reads TGTGCCAGCAGCATGGGGGGGAACACTGAAGCTTTCTTT.

In the case of this clone: This specimen includes other DNA sequences encoding the same CDR3. The chain recombines TRBV6-2 or TRBV6-3 with TRBJ2-2, with a tentative D call TRBD1 (5 bases). V shed 2 bases and J shed 7 bases, with 11 bases lying between them. The CDR3 is 14 amino acids. Germline values: CDR1 MNHEY, CDR2 SVGEGT. The CDR3 nucleotides read TGTGCCAGCAGTTACGGGCAGGGCAGCGGGGAGCTGTTTTTT. This gives the protein CASSYGQGSGELFF.

The gene calls are TRBV7-3 and TRBJ2-5, with TRBD1 matching 11 bases. Germline-derived CDR1 and CDR2 are SGHTA and FQGTGA. The CDR3 covers 14 residues. V lost 5 bases, J lost 7 bases, and 6 bases stayed unmatched. The CDR3 here is CASSPGTGGLTQYF. The CDR3 region has the DNA TGTGCCAGCAGCCCCGGGACAGGGGGGCTGACCCAGTACTTC.

The chain carries TRBV7-3 and TRBJ2-1, with D uncertain. The CDR3 is 12 amino acids. With 8 bases removed from V and 5 bases from J, the gap between germline ends came to 10 bases. The germline V gene has CDR1 SGHTA and CDR2 FQGTGA. The CDR3 bases are TGTGCCAGCTCGCGAGTCGACAATGAGCAGTTCTTC. Its translation is CASSRVDNEQFF.

Only one count was recorded for this clone. J is TRBJ1-1 and V is TRBV6-5, with D perhaps TRBD1 (6 bases). From germline, CDR1 is MNHEY and CDR2 SVGAGI. Trimming stripped 2 bases from V and 5 bases from J, with 18 bases between. The CDR3 is made up of 16 amino acids. DNA for the CDR3: TGTGCCAGCAGTTACGCAGCCACGACAGGAAAAACTGAAGCTTTCTTT. Translating it yields CASSYAATTGKTEAFF.

This clone appeared once. The chain is built from TRBV7-6 and TRBJ2-3; TRBD2 might be the D (6 bases). V was cut by 6 bases and J by 4 bases, with 17 bases left in between. The CDR3 covers 15 residues. Germline loops: CDR1 SGHVS, CDR2 FNYEAQ. The CDR3 sequence is CASSFATGVSDTQYF. CDR3 bases: TGTGCCAGCAGTTTCGCTACGGGAGTGTCAGATACGCAGTATTTT.

A single count supports this clone. This chain links TRBV2 with TRBJ1-5; D not certain. Deletions cut 6 bases from V and 3 bases from J, with 12 bases between. CDR1 and CDR2 (germline): SNHLY, FYNNEI. The CDR3 sequence is 14 residues long. In nucleotides, the CDR3 is TGTGCCAGCAGCGGCAGCGGTTTCAATCAGCCCCAGCATTTT. Amino acids: CASSGSGFNQPQHF.

The chain combines TRBV30 with TRBJ2-1, with 7 positions matching TRBD2. The CDR3 is 13 residues long. Germline V CDR1 and CDR2: GTSNPN, SVGIG (reference sequence). Unmatched junction bases numbered 5, after V lost 3 bases and J lost 6 bases. The CDR3 nucleotides read TGTGCCTGGAGGCTAGCGGTCCTCAATGAGCAGTTCTTC. This encodes CAWRLAVLNEQFF.

The chain links TRBV12-3 or TRBV12-4 to TRBJ2-7, with D unresolved. The CDR3 covers 13 residues. V was trimmed by 1 base and J by 2 bases, leaving 6 bases between them. The CDR3 is CASSLGATYEQYF. CDR3 nucleotide sequence: TGTGCCAGCAGTTTAGGTGCGACCTACGAGCAGTACTTC.

The rearrangement links TRBV5-1 to TRBJ2-1; D is tentatively TRBD1 or TRBD2 (5 bases each). From germline, CDR1 is SGHRS and CDR2 YFSETQ. This CDR3 is built from 13 residues. With 4 bases removed from V and 6 bases from J, the gap between germline ends came to 11 bases. Written as DNA, the CDR3 is TGCGCCAGCAGCCCGATGGGGGTCAATGAGCAGTTCTTC. Protein sequence: CASSPMGVNEQFF.

This clone appeared once. The V and J genes are TRBV7-6 and TRBJ1-1; 7 positions match TRBD1. V lost 4 bases and J lost 7; bases outside the gene matches: 9. Germline CDR1 is SGHVS and CDR2 is FNYEAQ. The CDR3 contains 14 residues. The CDR3 nucleotides are TGTGCCAGCAGCTCTTCCCGGGACAGCCTTGAAGCTTTCTTT. Protein product: CASSSSRDSLEAFF.

This clone was observed a few times. This chain joins TRBV11-2 and TRBJ2-7; TRBD1 aligns across 9 bases. Germline values: CDR1 SGHAT, CDR2 FQNNGV. The J segment lost 1 base and the V segment lost 2 bases, leaving 3 bases of the junction unmatched. The CDR3 consists of 15 residues. CDR3: CASSLMGQGSYEQYF. CDR3 nucleotide sequence: TGTGCCAGCAGCTTAATGGGACAGGGATCCTACGAGCAGTACTTC.

The chain couples TRBV6-2 or TRBV6-3 to TRBJ2-5, with a weak D call TRBD1 (6 bases). Germline CDR1 MNHEY, CDR2 SVGEGT. The CDR3 totals 16 residues. V lost 0 bases and J 5 bases, leaving 16 bases between the germline ends. The CDR3 sequence is CASSYSDRILVETQYF. The DNA for the CDR3 is TGTGCCAGCAGTTACTCAGACAGGATCTTAGTGGAGACCCAGTACTTC.

The chain has TRBV18 and TRBJ2-7; D possibly corresponds to TRBD1 (6 bases). Germline CDR1 reads KGHSH; CDR2 reads LQKENI. This CDR3 has 15 residues. The V and J ends lost 6 bases and 0 bases respectively, with 15 bases between them. The CDR3 protein is CASSLTRQASYEQYF. The CDR3 DNA follows: TGTGCCAGCTCCCTTACCCGACAGGCCTCCTACGAGCAGTACTTC.

The chain combines TRBV6-1 with TRBJ2-5; 8 bases are a match to TRBD2. This CDR3 contains 15 residues. V shed 2 bases, J shed 5 bases, and the junction held 7 bases outside the gene matches. The germline CDR1 and CDR2 sequences are MNHNS and SASEGT. As DNA, the CDR3 is TGTGCCAGCAGTGAAATGGCGGGGGGTGAGGAGACCCAGTACTTC. This codes for CASSEMAGGEETQYF.

V gene TRBV12-5 combines with J gene TRBJ2-2; D not certain. This CDR3 has 15 amino acids. CDR1 LGHNT and CDR2 FRNRAP come from the germline V gene. The V gene lost 0 bases and the J gene lost 3 bases, with 8 bases spanning the gap. CDR3 in amino acids: CASGLVTRHTGELFF. CDR3 DNA: TGTGCTAGTGGTTTGGTAACCAGGCACACCGGGGAGCTGTTTTTT.

V gene TRBV19 combines with J gene TRBJ2-7; 9 bases align to TRBD1. This CDR3 is 16 amino acids long. In germline, CDR1 is LNHDA, CDR2 SQIVND (reference sequence). Germline trimming cut 3 bases from V and 5 bases from J; bases unmatched to any gene: 11. This chain's CDR3 is CASSIRTGTGSNEQYF. In nucleotides, the CDR3 is TGTGCCAGTAGTATCAGAACTGGGACAGGGAGCAACGAGCAGTACTTC.

The chain joins TRBV9 to TRBJ2-7; 12 nucleotides match TRBD1. The CDR3 totals 15 residues. The V and J ends lost 4 bases and 2 bases, in that order; junction bases with no gene match: 4. Germline CDR1 SGDLS, CDR2 YYNGEE. The CDR3 region is CASSTGQGAAYEQYF. The DNA of the CDR3 is TGTGCCAGCAGCACGGGACAGGGGGCAGCCTACGAGCAGTACTTC.

The chain recombines TRBV4-1 with TRBJ2-1; 7 nucleotides match TRBD1. J was trimmed by 2 bases and V by 4 bases; bases with no gene match: 5. Germline V gene data show CDR1 as MGHRA and CDR2 as YSYEKL. The CDR3 runs to 15 residues. The CDR3 sequence is CASSPMGTAYNEQFF. CDR3 DNA: TGCGCCAGCAGCCCGATGGGGACAGCCTACAATGAGCAGTTCTTC.

The chain combines TRBV11-2 with TRBJ2-5; tentatively, D is TRBD2 (5 bases). V lost 2 bases and J 4 bases, leaving 11 bases between the germline ends. Germline V gives CDR1 SGHAT, CDR2 FQNNGV. This CDR3 has 14 residues. The CDR3 sequence is CASSLFSGRETQYF. The CDR3 DNA reads TGTGCCAGCAGCTTATTTTCGGGAAGAGAGACCCAGTACTTC. Full variable domain (remainder filled in from reference TRBV11-2 and TRBJ2-5): EAGVAQSPRYKIIEKRQSVAFWCNPISGHATLYWYQQILGQGPKLLIQFQNNGVVDDSQLPKDRFSAERLKGVDSTLKIQPAKLEDSAVYLCASSLFSGRETQYFGPGTRLLVL.